This T cell receptor (beta chain) was identified in a study of blood T cell repertoires in COVID-19 (dated by TCRdb to 2018 to 2020). In the study overall: Samples from collaborators originated in the United States, Italy and Spain and spanned both the acute and convalescent phases of COVID-19. The material from the prospective study consisted of cDNA or gDNA derived from T cells, B-cell-depleted T cells, or PBMCs. The sample metadata nearly always contained a de-identified subject ID, COVID-19 status, age in years and sex. Samples came from the ongoing ImmuneRACE study (first 160 participants) plus 1,254 subjects from 6 global collaborators. The dataset comprised deeply sampled blood TCRbeta repertoires from subjects exposed to, actively infected with, or recovered from COVID-19. A freely available public database, intended as a resource for researchers studying the immune response to SARS-CoV-2, is where the repertoires were released. HLA class I and class II types, where available, came from metadata supplied by the sample provider rather than from assay-based typing. Beyond this particular receptor, the publication reports: The quantity of clinical and demographic metadata differed by source and by participant and was supplied without curation.

A note on this clone: Its target antigen remains unknown. Base qualities are not recorded, but no much larger clone differs from it by a single base.

As encoded in the germline V gene (reference sequence), CDR1 is GTSNPN while CDR2 is SVGIG. The CDR3 spans 13 residues, from the cysteine through the phenylalanine. CDR3 DNA only is kept here, 39 bases in frame from base 1. V loses 2 bases, J loses 1 base, and the germline ends lie 9 bases apart. The collaborating institutions used their own protocols to collect whole blood in K2EDTA tubes. Collaborator samples were shipped for TCRbeta analysis as frozen whole blood, isolated PBMCs, or DNA extracted from either sample type. TCRbeta CDR3 regions were amplified from genomic DNA by means of the immunoSEQ Assay, a bias-controlled multiplex PCR. In the authors' own workflow: The number of nucleated cells in each sample was estimated from the amplification of reference gene primers within the assay. Sequence reads were collapsed and filtered to measure the absolute abundance of every unique TCRbeta CDR3 rearrangement. For each sample, productive Simpson clonality was calculated as the square root of Simpson's diversity index across productive rearrangements. TCRdb took over this immuneACCESS table, retaining in-frame rearrangements with V and J assigned. Such tables are incomplete; in checked studies, under half of the missing clones stem from an unresolved V gene, and the remainder is unexplained. V, J and clone size were drawn from that table, and D and trimming were deduced from the DNA. Here the sample has 200,000 to 250,000 clones; about 91% occur a single time. Around 1.2% of the sample goes to the ten largest clones.

The sequence was obtained from a young man with acute or convalescent COVID-19. Sequencing used peripheral blood. The rearrangement combines TRBV30 with TRBJ2-7; the D gene is perhaps TRBD2, from 5 matching bases. The CDR3 is CAWSSSGSYEQYF. The base sequence is TGTGCCTGGAGTTCAAGCGGTTCCTACGAGCAGTACTTC.